The rows below give T cell receptor beta chains drawn from one sample of a study of OX40 agonist ivuxolimab in advanced cancers. Method: immunoSEQ multiplex PCR; TCRdb's copy keeps in-frame clones and lacks some. This table has around 77,000 clones, approximately 89% appearing once. The sample here was CD4+ or CD8+ T cells sorted from blood, taken in a trial of the OX40 agonist ivuxolimab. Receptors were obtained from an adult with an advanced solid tumor such as melanoma, head and neck, liver or kidney cancer. The CDR3 runs from the conserved cysteine through the conserved F or W. Fields, in order: V gene, J gene, clone size, D gene, CDR3 DNA, CDR3 protein. A D gene is named only where the DNA matches it firmly. Size is stated for part of the rows, as once, few or many counts, or as a class when the clone is expanded.

>TRBV4-2|TRBJ2-1|NA|TRBD2
TGTGCCAGCAGCCAAGATCTCGAGAGGGGCCCGGGACTAGAAGTCTCCAATGAGCAGTTCTTC
CASSQDLERGPGLEVSNEQFF
>TRBV19|TRBJ1-1|NA|NA
TGTGCCAGTAGTTCCGGGAGGGGCGGGTTGGACACTGAAGCTTTCTTT
CASSSGRGGLDTEAFF
>TRBV7-2|TRBJ2-7|NA|NA
TGTGCCAGCAGCTTAGACCCTTTAGTTATTTCCTACGAGCAGTACTTC
CASSLDPLVISYEQYF
>TRBV2|TRBJ2-2|NA|NA
TGTGCCAGCAGTCCTATCGCTGGAGGGGAGCTGTTTTTT
CASSPIAGGELFF
>TRBV5-1|TRBJ2-7|NA|TRBD1
TGCGCCAGCAGCAGGACAACAGGGGCGAAGGGGTACGAGCAGTACTTC
CASSRTTGAKGYEQYF
>TRBV11-2|TRBJ2-1|NA|TRBD2
TGTGCCAGCAGCTCTAGCGGGGGGTCGTACAATGAGCAGTTCTTC
CASSSSGGSYNEQFF
>TRBV5-1|TRBJ2-2|NA|NA
TGCGCCAGCAGCTTGGACCAACAGGGAACCGGGGAGCTGTTTTTT
CASSLDQQGTGELFF
>TRBV28|TRBJ2-3|NA|NA
TGTGCCAGCAGTTTAGGCGGCCCTCTCGTGGATACGCAGTATTTT
CASSLGGPLVDTQYF
>TRBV5-4|TRBJ2-7|NA|TRBD2
TGTGCCAGCAGCCCTGGATACTTAGCGGGAGATGGGGCAAAGGGGCAGTACTTC
CASSPGYLAGDGAKGQYF
>TRBV6-6|TRBJ1-1|NA|NA
TGTGCCAGCAGCCCCGCCTTGGCCACTGAAGCTTTCTTT
CASSPALATEAFF
>TRBV2|TRBJ2-7|once|NA
TGTGCCAGCAGTGAAGCGCTTGGGCAGAACCCCTACGAGCAGTACTTC
CASSEALGQNPYEQYF
>TRBV4-2|TRBJ2-1|NA|TRBD2
TGTGCCAGCAGCCTGGCGGGAGGTGAGCAGTTCTTC
CASSLAGGEQFF
>TRBV10-3|TRBJ2-5|NA|TRBD1
TGTGCCATCAGTCGACAGGGAAAAGAGACCCAGTACTTC
CAISRQGKETQYF
>TRBV5-1|TRBJ2-5|NA|NA
TGCGCCAGCAGCTTGGTCTATGAAGAGACCCAGTACTTC
CASSLVYEETQYF
>TRBV30|TRBJ2-1|NA|TRBD2
TGTGCCTGGCCTATACCCGGGACTACGGGTGAGCAGTTCTTC
CAWPIPGTTGEQFF